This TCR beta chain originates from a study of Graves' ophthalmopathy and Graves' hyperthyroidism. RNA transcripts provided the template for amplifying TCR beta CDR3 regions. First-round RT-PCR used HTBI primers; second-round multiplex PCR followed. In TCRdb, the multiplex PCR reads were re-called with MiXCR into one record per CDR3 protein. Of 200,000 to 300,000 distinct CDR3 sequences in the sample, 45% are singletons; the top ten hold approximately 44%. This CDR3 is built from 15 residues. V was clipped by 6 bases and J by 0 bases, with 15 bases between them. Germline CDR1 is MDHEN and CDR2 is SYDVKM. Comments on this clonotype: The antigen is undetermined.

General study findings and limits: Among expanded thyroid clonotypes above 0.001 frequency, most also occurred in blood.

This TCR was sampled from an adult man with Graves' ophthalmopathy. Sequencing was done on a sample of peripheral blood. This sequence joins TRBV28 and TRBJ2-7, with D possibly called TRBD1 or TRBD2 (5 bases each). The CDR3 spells CASSSGTASSYEQYF. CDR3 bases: TGTGCCAGCAGCTCCGGGACGGCGAGCTCCTACGAGCAGTACTTC.